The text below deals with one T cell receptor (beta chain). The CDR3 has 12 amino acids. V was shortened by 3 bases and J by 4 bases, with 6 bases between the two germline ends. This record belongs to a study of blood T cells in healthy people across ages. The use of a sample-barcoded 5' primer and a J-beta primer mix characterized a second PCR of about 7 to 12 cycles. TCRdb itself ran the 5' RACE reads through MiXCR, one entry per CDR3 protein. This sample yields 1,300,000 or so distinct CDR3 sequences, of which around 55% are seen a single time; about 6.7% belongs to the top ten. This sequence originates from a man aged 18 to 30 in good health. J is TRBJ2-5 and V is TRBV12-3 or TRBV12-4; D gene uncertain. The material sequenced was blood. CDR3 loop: CASSFRRETQYF. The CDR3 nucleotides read TGTGCCAGCAGTTTCAGGAGAGAGACCCAGTACTTC.